The 24 T cell receptor beta chains given below trace back to one sample, sequenced in a study of PD-L1 blockade in urothelial cancer (dated by TCRdb to the late 2010s). Explained via the paper, the time point label denotes: peripheral blood 6 weeks after treatment start. Library construction relied on the immunoSEQ multiplex PCR assay. Entries here come from immuneACCESS through TCRdb and include only in-frame sequences with V and J called. Some clones fail to appear in such tables; in the studies checked, an unresolved V gene covers under half of the shortfall, and the cause of the remainder is unknown. The sample has tens of thousands of clones on record, approximately 86% of them singletons. Of the sample, about 23% is held by the ten largest clones. The sequencing used PBMCs, collected around atezolizumab (anti-PD-L1) treatment. The receptor set was obtained from a man between 60 and 75 years old with urothelial cancer.

V and J are TRBV18 and TRBJ1-5; D is undetermined. The CDR3 loop spans 14 amino acids. Germline CDR1 KGHSH, CDR2 LQKENI. Deletions cut 8 bases from V and 0 bases from J, with 11 bases between. In nucleotides, the CDR3 is TGTGCCAGCCACCCCGGAGATAGCAATCAGCCCCAGCATTTT. Amino acids: CASHPGDSNQPQHF.

The rearrangement joins TRBV9 to TRBJ2-1, with 7 bases fitting TRBD2. Germline V CDR1 and CDR2: SGDLS, YYNGEE. The CDR3 has 16 amino acids. V lost 3 bases, J lost 1 base, and 7 bases stayed unmatched. CDR3 in DNA: TGTGCCAGCAGCGGACCAGCAGCGGGGTCCTACAATGAGCAGTTCTTC. This sequence encodes CASSGPAAGSYNEQFF.

The chain links TRBV5-1 to TRBJ1-1; D may be TRBD1 (6 bases). In germline, CDR1 is SGHRS, CDR2 YFSETQ. This CDR3 contains 13 residues. Trimming took off 0 bases at V and 10 bases at J, with 13 bases between the two ends. CDR3 residues: CASSLAGDVVAFF. The CDR3 DNA reads TGCGCCAGCAGCTTGGCAGGGGATGTGGTAGCTTTCTTT.

The chain employs TRBV5-1 and TRBJ1-1; the match to TRBD1 covers 9 bases. Losses at the gene ends were 4 bases for V and 10 bases for J; bases not matched to a gene: 8. The CDR3 has 13 amino acids. CDR1 is SGHRS, CDR2 YFSETQ, per germline. CDR3 protein: CASSQTGGNGAFF. CDR3 nucleotides: TGCGCCAGCAGCCAAACAGGGGGCAATGGAGCTTTCTTT.

This sequence joins TRBV7-2 and TRBJ1-5, with a tentative D call TRBD1 (5 bases). There are 15 residues in the CDR3. Germline V gene sequence: CDR1 SGHTA, CDR2 FQGNSA. Between the trimmed V and J ends, which lost 2 bases and 7 bases, there was a span of 15 bases. In nucleotides, the CDR3 is TGTGCCAGCAGCTTAATTGGGCACGGGGGGCAGCCCCAGCATTTT. This gives the protein CASSLIGHGGQPQHF.

This clone was seen more than once but under ten times. The chain is built from TRBV20-1 and TRBJ1-4; D is ambiguous. V dropped 1 base and J dropped 11 bases, with 5 bases sitting between them. CDR3 size: 10 residues. Germline lookup yields CDR1 DFQATT and CDR2 SNEGSKA (reference sequence). The CDR3 region has the DNA TGCAGTGCTAGAGTCGGGAAACTGTTTTTT. This sequence encodes CSARVGKLFF.

This rearrangement joins TRBV7-6 to TRBJ1-5; TRBD1 agrees at 8 bases. CDR1 is SGHVS, CDR2 FNYEAQ, per germline. The CDR3 is made up of 17 amino acids. The trim removed 1 base at V and 5 bases at J, leaving 10 bases unmatched. The CDR3 region has the DNA TGTGCCAGCAGCTTAGGATCCGGACAGGGTAATGATCAGCCCCAGCATTTT. The encoded protein is CASSLGSGQGNDQPQHF.

The chain employs TRBV5-1 and TRBJ2-1; TRBD2 agrees at 7 bases. Unmatched junction bases numbered 14, after V lost 6 bases and J lost 2 bases. The CDR3 contains 17 residues. Germline V CDR1 and CDR2: SGHRS, YFSETQ. The CDR3 region has the DNA TGCGCCAGCACCCAAACGAGCGGAGCGGGAACCTACAATGAGCAGTTCTTC. Protein product: CASTQTSGAGTYNEQFF.

This clone is large within its sample. V usage is TRBV2 and J usage is TRBJ2-7; 11 positions agree with TRBD2. The CDR3 totals 16 residues. Trimming took 5 bases from V and 5 from J; bases not matched to a gene: 11. Per the germline V gene, CDR1 is SNHLY and CDR2 is FYNNEI. The CDR3 sequence: CASSSWLAGGADEQYF. The CDR3 nucleotides are TGTGCCAGCAGTTCCTGGCTAGCGGGGGGTGCGGACGAGCAGTACTTC.

This chain links TRBV5-1 with TRBJ2-7; 8 bases fit TRBD1. With V trimmed by 0 bases and J by 6 bases, 8 bases remained unmatched. Germline V gene lookup returns CDR1 SGHRS and CDR2 YFSETQ. The CDR3 contains 15 residues. In DNA, the CDR3 is TGCGCCAGCAGCTTGGCTACGGGACAGGTCTCCGAGCAGTACTTC. As protein: CASSLATGQVSEQYF.

The chain is built from TRBV10-3 and TRBJ1-1; 10 bases are a match to TRBD1. Losses at the gene ends were 1 base for V and 11 bases for J; bases not matched to a gene: 7. Germline V gene data show CDR1 as ENHRY and CDR2 as SYGVKD. The CDR3 loop spans 14 amino acids. The DNA of the CDR3 is TGTGCCATCAGTGAGTGGCGTGGACAGGGGGACGCTTTCTTT. Its translation: CAISEWRGQGDAFF.

The genes are TRBV6-4 and TRBJ2-2; 10 bases agree with TRBD2. The V and J ends lost 4 bases and 1 base, in that order; junction bases with no gene match: 0. The CDR3 has 15 residues. Germline assignment: CDR1 MRHNA and CDR2 SNTAGT. CDR3 nucleotide sequence: TGTGCCAGCAGTGGGACTAGCGGGAACACCGGGGAGCTGTTTTTT. It is translated as CASSGTSGNTGELFF.

The chain uses TRBV27 and TRBJ1-2; TRBD1 agrees at 7 bases. The germline V gene encodes CDR1 MNHEY and CDR2 SMNVEV (reference sequence). The CDR3 has 17 residues. The trim removed 4 bases at V and 3 bases at J, leaving 14 bases unmatched. CDR3 residues: CASSSLRGQTVDYGYTF. CDR3 DNA sequence: TGTGCCAGCAGTTCGCTCCGGGGACAGACGGTGGACTATGGCTACACCTTC.

This clone was counted a single time. V is TRBV5-1 and J is TRBJ1-3, with D possibly being TRBD1 (5 bases). Trimming took off 1 base at V and 0 bases at J, with 8 bases between the two ends. CDR1 is SGHRS, CDR2 YFSETQ, per germline. This CDR3 contains 15 residues. CDR3 sequence reads: CASSLYQGSGNTIYF. CDR3 in DNA: TGCGCCAGCAGCTTGTATCAGGGCTCTGGAAACACCATATATTTT. The full variable domain, rest sourced from reference TRBV5-1 and TRBJ1-3, is KAGVTQTPRYLIKTRGQQVTLSCSPISGHRSVSWYQQTPGQGLQFLFEYFSETQRNKGNFPGRFSGRQFSNSRSEMNVSTLELGDSALYLCASSLYQGSGNTIYFGEGSWLTVV.

Concerning this clone: One end of the junction fails to match germline, which may point to a read error. The V gene is TRBV6-6, the J gene TRBJ2-7; TRBD1 agrees at 8 bases. Germline V gives CDR1 MNHNY, CDR2 SVGAGI (reference sequence). The CDR3 is 13 amino acids. The DNA of the CDR3 is TGTGCCAGCAGTCCACAAAGGTCCGGACAGGGTGTCTTC. Encoded protein: CASSPQRSGQGVF.

The V gene is TRBV30, the J gene TRBJ2-5; D is undetermined. V was trimmed by 0 bases and J by 4 bases, leaving 9 bases between them. This CDR3 spans 13 amino acids. Germline lookup yields CDR1 GTSNPN and CDR2 SVGIG (reference sequence). This chain's CDR3 is CAWSVLRPETQYF. CDR3 DNA: TGTGCCTGGAGTGTGTTGAGGCCAGAGACCCAGTACTTC.

J is TRBJ1-1 and V is TRBV13; D may be TRBD1 (6 bases). Germline CDR1 is PRHDT and CDR2 is FYEKMQ (reference sequence). The CDR3 totals 13 residues. V was shortened by 6 bases and J by 6 bases, with 14 bases between the two germline ends. The CDR3 sequence is CASRRAGVSEAFF. The CDR3 nucleotides are TGTGCCAGCAGACGTGCAGGGGTGTCTGAAGCTTTCTTT. Full variable domain (missing parts from reference TRBV13 and TRBJ1-1): AAGVIQSPRHLIKEKRETATLKCYPIPRHDTVYWYQQGPGQDPQFLISFYEKMQSDKGSIPDRFSAQQFSDYHSELNMSSLELGDSALYFCASRRAGVSEAFFGQGTRLTVV.

The rearrangement joins TRBV6-4 to TRBJ2-1; D gene unclear. The CDR3 loop spans 14 amino acids. The V and J ends lost 6 bases and 7 bases respectively, with 16 bases between them. CDR1 is MRHNA and CDR2 is SNTAGT in the germline V gene. CDR3 DNA: TGTGCCAGCAGCGTGATGCCAGGAAATAATGAGCAGTTCTTC. This sequence encodes CASSVMPGNNEQFF.

V usage is TRBV19 and J usage is TRBJ1-5, with 7 bases lining up with TRBD1. Per germline, CDR1 LNHDA and CDR2 SQIVND (reference sequence). CDR3 length equals 14 residues. Losses at the gene ends were 5 bases for V and 3 bases for J; bases not matched to a gene: 4. The CDR3 is CASSVDRYNQPQHF. The CDR3 region has the DNA TGTGCCAGTAGTGTGGACAGGTACAATCAGCCCCAGCATTTT. Filled out from reference TRBV19 and TRBJ1-5, the complete variable domain reads DGGITQSPKYLFRKEGQNVTLSCEQNLNHDAMYWYRQDPGQGLRLIYYSQIVNDFQKGDIAEGYSVSREKKESFPLTVTSAQKNPTAFYLCASSVDRYNQPQHFGDGTRLSIL.

V and J are TRBV7-6 and TRBJ1-1, with a weak D call TRBD1 (5 bases). Germline values: CDR1 SGHVS, CDR2 FNYEAQ. The V end was cut by 5 bases, the J end by 3 bases, with 10 bases between. This CDR3 is built from 13 residues. The CDR3 DNA sequence: TGTGCCAGCAGCCGACAGAAAGACACTGAAGCTTTCTTT. This sequence encodes CASSRQKDTEAFF.

V and J are TRBV10-3 and TRBJ2-4; D may be TRBD1 (6 bases). The CDR3 has 15 amino acids. CDR1 ENHRY and CDR2 SYGVKD come from the germline V gene. V shed 0 bases and J shed 6 bases, with 12 bases lying between them. The CDR3 protein is CAISESGGQGNIQYF. DNA of the CDR3: TGTGCCATCAGTGAGTCAGGGGGTCAGGGAAACATTCAGTACTTC.

The sample holds one count of this clone. This chain joins TRBV2 and TRBJ1-2; 7 bases are shared with TRBD1. The ends lost 8 bases at V and 3 bases at J; junction bases unmatched: 3. Germline V gene data show CDR1 as SNHLY and CDR2 as FYNNEI. The CDR3 sequence is 12 residues long. The CDR3 DNA sequence: TGTGCCAGCGGAGGACAGGACTATGGCTACACCTTC. Translating it yields CASGGQDYGYTF.

The chain joins TRBV6-1 to TRBJ1-5; 7 bases map to TRBD1. Germline V lookup: CDR1 MNHNS, CDR2 SASEGT. With 4 bases clipped from V and 5 bases from J, the junction kept 8 bases outside the gene matches. This CDR3 contains 15 residues. The CDR3 sequence: CASSVWDSRDQPQHF. The CDR3 DNA sequence: TGTGCCAGCAGTGTGTGGGACAGCAGAGATCAGCCCCAGCATTTT.

Notes on this clone: An end of the junction does not agree with germline; a read error may underlie this. The chain carries TRBV7-7 and TRBJ2-1, with 14 bases aligning to TRBD2. This CDR3 is built from 17 residues. Germline CDR1 reads SSHAT; CDR2 reads FNYEAQ (reference sequence). CDR3 amino acids: CASSLAGTSGRNNEQFF. For the CDR3, the DNA is TGTGCTAGCAGCTTAGCCGGGACTAGCGGGAGAAACAATGAGCAGTTCTTC.